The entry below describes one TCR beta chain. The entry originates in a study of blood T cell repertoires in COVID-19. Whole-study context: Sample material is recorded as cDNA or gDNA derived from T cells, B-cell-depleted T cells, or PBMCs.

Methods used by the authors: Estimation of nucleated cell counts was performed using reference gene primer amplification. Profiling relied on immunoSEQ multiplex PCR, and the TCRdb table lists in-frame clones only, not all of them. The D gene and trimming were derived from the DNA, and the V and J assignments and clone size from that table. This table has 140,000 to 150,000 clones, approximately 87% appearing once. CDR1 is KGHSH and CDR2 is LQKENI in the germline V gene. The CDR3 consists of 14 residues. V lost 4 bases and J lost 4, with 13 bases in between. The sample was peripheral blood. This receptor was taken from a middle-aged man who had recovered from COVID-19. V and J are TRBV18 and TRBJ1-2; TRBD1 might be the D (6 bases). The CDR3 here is CASSQTGSSYGYTF. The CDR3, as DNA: TGTGCCAGCTCACAGACAGGCTCTAGCTATGGCTACACCTTC.